These T cell receptor beta chains were read from a single sample in a study of Ad26.COV2.S vaccination and SARS-CoV-2 variants. Some clones are missing from TCRdb's copy, which holds only in-frame ones; the method was immunoSEQ multiplex PCR. The sample consists of around 450,000 clones, about nine tenths of them appearing once. The specimen comprised peripheral blood, sampled in a trial of Ad26.COV2.S vaccine versus placebo. The receptors stem from a person aged 18-60 years who received the Ad26.COV2.S COVID-19 vaccine or a placebo. CDR3s include the opening cysteine and the closing phenylalanine or tryptophan. The order of the fields is J gene, clone size, V gene, D gene, CDR3 protein, CDR3 DNA. A D gene is named only where the DNA matches it firmly. Part of the rows lack a size; the others show once, few, many or a class for expanded clones.

TRBJ1-4,NA,TRBV6-6,NA,CASRTGATNEKLFF,TGTGCCAGCAGAACAGGAGCAACTAATGAAAAACTGTTTTTT
TRBJ2-7,NA,TRBV19,NA,CASSISAPQYF,TGTGCCAGTAGTATATCTGCGCCGCAGTACTTC
TRBJ1-1,NA,TRBV30,NA,CAWRFRANTEAFF,TGTGCCTGGAGGTTCAGGGCTAACACTGAAGCTTTCTTT
TRBJ2-5,once,TRBV3-1/TRBV3-2,TRBD1,CASTKTGVGIQETQYF,TGTGCCAGCACTAAAACAGGGGTCGGAATACAAGAGACCCAGTACTTC
TRBJ2-3,NA,TRBV7-6,TRBD1,CASSSRWTGNGDTQYF,TGTGCCAGCAGCTCTCGATGGACAGGGAATGGGGATACGCAGTATTTT
TRBJ2-2,NA,TRBV2,NA,CAIPGESNTGELFF,TGTGCCATCCCAGGGGAATCGAACACCGGGGAGCTGTTTTTT
TRBJ2-3,NA,TRBV7-2,NA,CASSLSASTDTQYF,TGTGCCAGCAGCTTATCGGCCAGCACAGATACGCAGTATTTT
TRBJ1-5,NA,TRBV19,TRBD1,CASRRQGDQPQHF,TGTGCCAGTAGGCGACAGGGAGATCAGCCCCAGCATTTT
TRBJ2-2,NA,TRBV24-1,NA,CATSDLKAGSTGELFF,TGTGCCACCAGTGATTTAAAGGCAGGAAGCACCGGGGAGCTGTTTTTT
TRBJ1-6,few,TRBV19,TRBD1,CASSFSDRVHSYNSPLHF,TGTGCCAGTAGTTTCTCGGACAGGGTCCACTCCTATAATTCACCCCTCCACTTT
TRBJ1-1,NA,TRBV28,NA,CASSSTSNTEAFF,TGTGCCAGCAGCTCCACATCAAACACTGAAGCTTTCTTT
TRBJ2-4,NA,TRBV6-2/TRBV6-3,NA,CASSYDEGQVRVAKNIQYF,TGTGCCAGCAGTTACGATGAGGGGCAGGTAAGGGTAGCCAAAAACATTCAGTACTTC
TRBJ2-5,NA,TRBV27,NA,CASSPVGPSETQYF,TGTGCCAGCAGTCCCGTCGGTCCCTCGGAGACCCAGTACTTC
TRBJ1-5,few,TRBV25-1,NA,CASSEGDQPQHF,TGTGCCAGCAGTGAAGGGGATCAGCCCCAGCATTTT
TRBJ1-6,NA,TRBV30,NA,CAWSVGGLSYNSPLHF,TGTGCCTGGAGTGTAGGGGGGCTCTCCTATAATTCACCCCTCCACTTT
TRBJ1-5,few,TRBV6-6,NA,CASRPREGQPQHF,TGTGCCAGCCGCCCCAGGGAGGGTCAGCCCCAGCATTTT
TRBJ1-2,NA,TRBV5-5,NA,CASSLAGGQVFNYGYTF,TGTGCCAGCAGCTTGGCTGGTGGGCAGGTGTTTAACTATGGCTACACCTTC
TRBJ2-5,NA,TRBV15,TRBD1,CATSSGTGAFETQYF,TGTGCCACCAGCTCCGGGACAGGCGCTTTTGAGACCCAGTACTTC
TRBJ1-5,NA,TRBV27,NA,CASSPSPGGNQPQHF,TGTGCCAGCAGCCCCTCCCCAGGAGGCAATCAGCCCCAGCATTTT
TRBJ2-7,NA,TRBV5-1,NA,CASSLGPGASNEQYF,TGCGCCAGCAGCTTGGGTCCGGGGGCAAGCAACGAGCAGTACTTC
TRBJ2-2,NA,TRBV5-1,NA,CASSLAVLRSGELFF,TGCGCCAGCAGCTTGGCCGTTCTCCGTTCCGGGGAGCTGTTTTTT
TRBJ1-4,once,TRBV30,NA,CAWSVATNEKLFF,TGTGCCTGGAGTGTTGCAACTAATGAAAAACTGTTTTTT
TRBJ1-1,NA,TRBV5-4,TRBD1,CASSIGTGSMNTEAFF,TGTGCCAGCAGCATAGGGACAGGGTCGATGAACACTGAAGCTTTCTTT
TRBJ1-2,NA,TRBV11-2,NA,CASSLVSVPDYGYTF,TGTGCCAGCAGCTTAGTAAGTGTGCCGGACTATGGCTACACCTTC
TRBJ2-1,once,TRBV6-2/TRBV6-3,NA,CASSYSVYEQFF,TGTGCCAGCAGTTATTCCGTCTATGAGCAGTTCTTC
TRBJ1-1,NA,TRBV27,NA,CASSLRGPVNTEAFF,TGTGCCAGCAGTTTAAGGGGACCTGTGAACACTGAAGCTTTCTTT
TRBJ1-3,NA,TRBV2,NA,CACRPSSGNTIYF,TGTGCCTGTAGACCGAGCTCTGGAAACACCATATATTTT
TRBJ1-5,NA,TRBV19,TRBD1,CATSGTGTMAQHF,TGTGCCACCTCCGGGACAGGCACAATGGCCCAGCATTTT
TRBJ2-1,NA,TRBV19,NA,CASSPPGHNEQFF,TGTGCCAGTAGTCCCCCCGGGCACAATGAGCAGTTCTTC
TRBJ1-6,NA,TRBV27,NA,CAAKGGNSPLHF,TGTGCCGCGAAGGGTGGGAATTCACCCCTCCACTTT
TRBJ2-1,NA,TRBV7-3,TRBD1,CASSLTPGTGSYNEQFF,TGTGCCAGCAGCTTAACTCCCGGGACAGGGTCCTACAATGAGCAGTTCTTC
TRBJ1-1,NA,TRBV19,TRBD1,CASSPRTGANTEAFF,TGTGCCAGTAGTCCAAGGACAGGGGCGAACACTGAAGCTTTCTTT
TRBJ2-7,NA,TRBV28,TRBD2,CASSPYGLARGKEQYF,TGTGCCAGCAGCCCTTACGGACTAGCGCGAGGGAAGGAGCAGTACTTC
TRBJ2-2,few,TRBV27,TRBD2,CASSSAPGTSTGELFF,TGTGCCAGCAGTTCCGCCCCCGGGACTAGCACCGGGGAGCTGTTTTTT
TRBJ2-7,NA,TRBV5-5,NA,CASSKQGSDEQYF,TGTGCCAGCAGCAAACAGGGATCCGACGAGCAGTACTTC
TRBJ2-3,NA,TRBV27,TRBD2,CASSSSLAGFPDTQYF,TGTGCCAGCAGTTCCTCCCTAGCGGGATTCCCAGATACGCAGTATTTT
TRBJ2-3,NA,TRBV5-5,NA,CASSLVAGVRTDTQYF,TGTGCCAGCAGCTTGGTGGCAGGGGTGCGCACAGATACGCAGTATTTT
TRBJ2-1,NA,TRBV5-1,NA,CASSLVVGDMNEQFF,TGCGCCAGCAGCTTGGTCGTGGGAGATATGAATGAGCAGTTCTTC
TRBJ2-5,NA,TRBV2,TRBD1,CASSWDRAGNLQETQYF,TGTGCCAGCAGTTGGGACAGGGCAGGCAACCTCCAAGAGACCCAGTACTTC
TRBJ1-1,once,TRBV27,NA,CASSLSRGRTEAFF,TGTGCCAGCAGTTTATCCCGGGGGCGGACTGAAGCTTTCTTT
TRBJ2-1,NA,TRBV18,NA,CASSAAVADNEQFF,TGTGCCAGCTCAGCCGCGGTGGCAGACAATGAGCAGTTCTTC
TRBJ1-3,NA,TRBV13,NA,CASCGGGNTIYF,TGTGCCAGCTGCGGGGGCGGAAACACCATATATTTT
TRBJ2-7,NA,TRBV5-1,TRBD2,CASSKGLAGASYEQYF,TGCGCCAGCAGCAAGGGACTAGCTGGGGCCTCCTACGAGCAGTACTTC
TRBJ2-1,NA,TRBV28,NA,CASRGNRGDEQFF,TGTGCCAGCAGGGGCAACAGAGGCGATGAGCAGTTCTTC
TRBJ2-7,NA,TRBV6-5,TRBD2,CASSPGTRGEQYF,TGTGCCAGCAGTCCCGGGACTAGGGGCGAGCAGTACTTC
TRBJ1-2,NA,TRBV11-2,NA,CASSRSNYGYTF,TGTGCCAGCAGCCGTAGTAACTATGGCTACACCTTC
TRBJ1-1,NA,TRBV28,NA,CASSLTAMNTEAFF,TGTGCCAGCAGTTTAACAGCCATGAACACTGAAGCTTTCTTT
TRBJ2-7,NA,TRBV28,NA,CASSLEFEQYF,TGTGCCAGCAGTCTGGAATTCGAGCAGTACTTC
TRBJ1-1,once,TRBV3-1/TRBV3-2,NA,CASSQRRGNTEAFF,TGTGCCAGCAGCCAACGACGGGGGAACACTGAAGCTTTCTTT
TRBJ2-1,NA,TRBV6-1,NA,CASRDEGRVKFF,TGTGCCAGCCGTGACGAAGGACGTGTTAAGTTCTTC
TRBJ2-2,once,TRBV7-3,TRBD2,CASSGLAGGPIGELFF,TGTGCCAGCAGCGGACTAGCGGGAGGGCCGATTGGGGAGCTGTTTTTT
TRBJ2-5,NA,TRBV12-3/TRBV12-4,NA,CASSLGTVETQYF,TGTGCCAGCAGTTTAGGGACAGTAGAGACCCAGTACTTC
TRBJ2-1,NA,TRBV24-1,TRBD2,CATSDGTSGNNEQFF,TGTGCCACCAGTGATGGGACTAGCGGTAACAATGAGCAGTTCTTC